Given below is one T cell receptor (beta chain) in context. Its target is not known. These data are taken from a study of shared clonotypes between healthy human individuals. Findings and caveats of the study: Despite large depth, sorted-subset datasets appeared incompletely sequenced.

Naive CD8 cells were CD45RO-negative, positively selected for CCR7, excluding terminally differentiated effector memory CD45RA+ cells. CDR1 and CDR2 from the germline V gene are WNHNN and SYGVQD (reference sequence). Trimming cost V 0 bases and J 1 base, with 10 bases left between them. This CDR3 is 15 amino acids long. The table came from immunoSEQ multiplex PCR; TCRdb's copy has only in-frame clones and leaves some out. The data show around 580,000 clones, with roughly 98% seen just once and more than 0.3% held by the top ten. This TCR was recovered from a man between 25 and 39 years old in good health. The specimen sequenced was naive CD8+ T cells sorted from blood. The chain combines TRBV10-1 with TRBJ2-7, with a weak D call TRBD1 (6 bases). The CDR3 nucleotides read TGCGCCAGCAGTGAGTCGACGACAGGTTCCTACGAGCAGTACTTC. Translation: CASSESTTGSYEQYF.